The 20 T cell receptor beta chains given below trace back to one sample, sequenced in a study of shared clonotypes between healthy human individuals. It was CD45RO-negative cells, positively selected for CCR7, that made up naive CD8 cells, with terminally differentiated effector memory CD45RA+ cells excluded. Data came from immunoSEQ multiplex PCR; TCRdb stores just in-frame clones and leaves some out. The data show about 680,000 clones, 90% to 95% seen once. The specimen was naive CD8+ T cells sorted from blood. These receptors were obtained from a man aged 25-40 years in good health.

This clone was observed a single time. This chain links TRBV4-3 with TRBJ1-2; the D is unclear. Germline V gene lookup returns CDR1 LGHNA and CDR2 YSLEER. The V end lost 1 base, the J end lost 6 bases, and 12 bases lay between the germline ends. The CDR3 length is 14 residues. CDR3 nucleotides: TGCGCCAGCAGCCAAGGCCCGACGAGGGATGGCTACACCTTC. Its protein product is CASSQGPTRDGYTF.

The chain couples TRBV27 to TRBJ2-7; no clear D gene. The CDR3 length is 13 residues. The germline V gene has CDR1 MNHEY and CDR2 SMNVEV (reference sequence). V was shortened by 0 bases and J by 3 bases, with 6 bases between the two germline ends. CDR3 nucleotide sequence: TGTGCCAGCAGTTTATCGGCATTCTACGAGCAGTACTTC. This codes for CASSLSAFYEQYF.

The CDR3 DNA follows: TGTGCCATCGGGACTGATCTATCCTACGAGCAGTACTTC. As protein: CAIGTDLSYEQYF. The chain recombines TRBV10-3 with TRBJ2-7; D possibly corresponds to TRBD2 (6 bases). Trimming cost V 8 bases and J 1 base, with 12 bases left between them. Germline V gives CDR1 ENHRY, CDR2 SYGVKD. This CDR3 is built from 13 residues.

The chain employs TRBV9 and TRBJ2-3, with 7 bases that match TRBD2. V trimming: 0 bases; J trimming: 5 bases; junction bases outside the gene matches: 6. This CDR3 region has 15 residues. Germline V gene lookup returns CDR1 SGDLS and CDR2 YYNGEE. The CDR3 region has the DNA TGTGCCAGCAGCGTAGGAGTGTCTAGCGGAGATACGCAGTATTTT. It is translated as CASSVGVSSGDTQYF.

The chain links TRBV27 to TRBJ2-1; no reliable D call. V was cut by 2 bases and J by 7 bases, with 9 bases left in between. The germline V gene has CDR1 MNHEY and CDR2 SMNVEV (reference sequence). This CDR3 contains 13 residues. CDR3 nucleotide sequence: TGTGCCAGCAGTTTACTTTTGAGGAATGAGCAGTTCTTC. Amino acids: CASSLLLRNEQFF.

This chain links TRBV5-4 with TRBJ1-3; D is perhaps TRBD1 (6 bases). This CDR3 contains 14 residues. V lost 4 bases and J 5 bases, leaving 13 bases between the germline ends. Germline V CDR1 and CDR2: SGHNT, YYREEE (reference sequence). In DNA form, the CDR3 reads TGTGCCAGCAGCCGCCTCGGGGGGCGAAACACCATATATTTT. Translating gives CASSRLGGRNTIYF.

The CDR3 region has the DNA TGCGCCAGCAGCTTGACAGGGGCCACAGATACGCAGTATTTT. Translation: CASSLTGATDTQYF. The V gene is TRBV5-1, the J gene TRBJ2-3, with 7 bases aligning to TRBD1. Germline CDR1 is SGHRS and CDR2 is YFSETQ. V lost 1 base and J lost 2; bases outside the gene matches: 1. This CDR3 contains 14 residues.

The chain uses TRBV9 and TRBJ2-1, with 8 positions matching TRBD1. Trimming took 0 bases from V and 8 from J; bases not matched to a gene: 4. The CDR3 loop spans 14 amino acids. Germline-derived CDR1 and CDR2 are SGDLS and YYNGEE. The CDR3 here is CASSVEGTGDEQFF. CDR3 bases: TGTGCCAGCAGCGTAGAAGGGACAGGAGATGAGCAGTTCTTC.

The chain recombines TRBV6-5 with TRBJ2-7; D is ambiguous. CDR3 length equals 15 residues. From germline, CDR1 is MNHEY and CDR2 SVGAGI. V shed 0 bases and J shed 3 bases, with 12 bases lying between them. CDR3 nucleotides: TGTGCCAGCAGTTACTCGGGATCCCGAAACTACGAGCAGTACTTC. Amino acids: CASSYSGSRNYEQYF.

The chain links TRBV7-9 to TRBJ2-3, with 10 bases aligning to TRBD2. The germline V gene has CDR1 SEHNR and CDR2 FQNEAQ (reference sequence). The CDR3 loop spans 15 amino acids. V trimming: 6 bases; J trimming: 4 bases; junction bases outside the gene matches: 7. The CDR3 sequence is CASRSQREGADTQYF. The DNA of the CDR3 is TGTGCCAGCAGATCTCAGCGGGAGGGGGCAGATACGCAGTATTTT.

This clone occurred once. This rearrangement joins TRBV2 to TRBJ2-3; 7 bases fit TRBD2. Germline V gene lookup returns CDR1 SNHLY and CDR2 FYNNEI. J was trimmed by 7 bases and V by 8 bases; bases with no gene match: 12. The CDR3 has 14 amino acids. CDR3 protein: CASWGRAEPNTQYF. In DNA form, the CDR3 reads TGTGCCAGCTGGGGGAGGGCCGAACCAAATACGCAGTATTTT.

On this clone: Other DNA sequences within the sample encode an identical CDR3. The chain's CDR3 is CASSPGTYEQYF. The CDR3 DNA is TGTGCCAGCTCACCGGGGACCTACGAGCAGTACTTC. V is TRBV18 and J is TRBJ2-7; no definite D call. Looked up from germline, CDR1 is KGHSH and CDR2 is LQKENI. V was trimmed by 3 bases and J by 2 bases, leaving 5 bases between them. The CDR3 loop spans 12 amino acids. Full variable domain (outside the CDR3, taken from reference TRBV18 and TRBJ2-7): NAGVMQNPRHLVRRRGQEARLRCSPMKGHSHVYWYRQLPEEGLKFMVYLQKENIIDESGMPKERFSAEFPKEGPSILRIQQVVRGDSAAYFCASSPGTYEQYFGPGTRLTVT.

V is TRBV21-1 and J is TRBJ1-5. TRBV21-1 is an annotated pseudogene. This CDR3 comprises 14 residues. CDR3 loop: CASRDWVWAQPQHF. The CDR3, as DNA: TGTGCCAGCAGGGACTGGGTGTGGGCTCAGCCCCAGCATTTT.

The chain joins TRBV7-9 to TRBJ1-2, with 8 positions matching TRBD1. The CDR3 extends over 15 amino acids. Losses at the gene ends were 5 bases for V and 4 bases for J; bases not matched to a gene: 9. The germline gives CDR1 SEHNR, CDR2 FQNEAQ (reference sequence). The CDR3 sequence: CASSAPPGTGYGYTF. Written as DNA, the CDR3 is TGTGCCAGCAGCGCGCCCCCCGGGACAGGCTATGGCTACACCTTC.

The CDR3 DNA reads as TGTGCCAGTACCCCCTGGGGGGAGGGCCTGGATGAGCAGTTCTTC. Translating gives CASTPWGEGLDEQFF. V and J are TRBV19 and TRBJ2-1; TRBD2 aligns across 7 bases. V lost 7 bases and J lost 8; bases outside the gene matches: 14. The length of the CDR3 is 15 residues. CDR1 is LNHDA, CDR2 SQIVND, per germline (reference sequence).

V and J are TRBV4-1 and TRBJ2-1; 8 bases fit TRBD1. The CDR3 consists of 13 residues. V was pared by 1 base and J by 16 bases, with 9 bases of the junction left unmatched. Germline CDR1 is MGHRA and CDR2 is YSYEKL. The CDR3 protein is CASSQVTGQGCFF. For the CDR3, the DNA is TGCGCCAGCAGCCAAGTAACAGGACAGGGTTGCTTCTTC.

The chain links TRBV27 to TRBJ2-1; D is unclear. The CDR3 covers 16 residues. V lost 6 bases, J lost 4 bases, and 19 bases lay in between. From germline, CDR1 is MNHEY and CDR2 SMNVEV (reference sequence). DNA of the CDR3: TGTGCCAGCAGCACTCTCTGGTCTGTTGGGTACAATGAGCAGTTCTTC. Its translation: CASSTLWSVGYNEQFF.

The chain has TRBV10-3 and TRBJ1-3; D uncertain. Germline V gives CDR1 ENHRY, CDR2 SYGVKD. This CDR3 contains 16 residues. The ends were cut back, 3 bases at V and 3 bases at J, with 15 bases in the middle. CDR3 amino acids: CAISEPWSRGGNTIYF. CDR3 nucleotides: TGTGCCATCAGTGAACCATGGTCCCGCGGTGGAAACACCATATATTTT.

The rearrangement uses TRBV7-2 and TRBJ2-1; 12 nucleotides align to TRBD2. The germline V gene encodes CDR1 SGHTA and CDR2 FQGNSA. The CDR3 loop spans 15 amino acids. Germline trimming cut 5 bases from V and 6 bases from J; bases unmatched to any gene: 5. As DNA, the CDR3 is TGTGCCAGCAGCGAACCGGGACTAGCGGGCAATGAGCAGTTCTTC. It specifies CASSEPGLAGNEQFF.

CDR3 amino acids: CASSLSQTGLYYEQYF. For the CDR3, the DNA is TGTGCCAGCAGTTTATCCCAGACGGGCCTATACTACGAGCAGTACTTC. The chain couples TRBV27 to TRBJ2-7; D uncertain. Trimming took 0 bases from V and 3 from J, leaving 15 bases between them. Germline CDR1 MNHEY, CDR2 SMNVEV (reference sequence). The CDR3 sequence is 16 residues long.